These T cell receptor beta chains were read from a single sample in a study of T cells in tuberculosis. TCRdb's copy holds only in-frame clones and misses some; the assay was immunoSEQ multiplex PCR. The sample comprises about 58,000 clones, 88% of which are singletons, and roughly 22% rests with the top ten. The material sequenced was CD1b-GMM tetramer-negative cells sorted from PBMCs. These TCRs come from an adult woman with latent tuberculosis. CDR3s include the opening cysteine and the closing phenylalanine or tryptophan. A D gene is named only where the DNA matches it firmly. Clone size is given for some rows only: seen once, a few or many times, or a class if the clone is expanded.

j_gene,d_gene,abundance,v_gene,CDR3nt,CDR3aa
TRBJ1-4,-,-,TRBV12-5,TGTGCTAGTGGTTTGAAAGTGGACACAACCGCAACTAATGAAAAACTGTTTTTT,CASGLKVDTTATNEKLFF
TRBJ2-2,-,-,TRBV5-1,TGCGCCAGCAGCTTGGTTGGCTCCGGGGAGCTGTTTTTT,CASSLVGSGELFF
TRBJ2-6,-,-,TRBV12-5,TGTGCTAGTGGTTTGGACGGAGGTACTGGGGCCAACGTCCTGACTTTC,CASGLDGGTGANVLTF
TRBJ2-7,TRBD2,-,TRBV9,TGTGCCAGCAGCGTCCACAGCGGGAGTAACGATGAGCAGTACTTC,CASSVHSGSNDEQYF
TRBJ1-2,-,-,TRBV7-2,TGTGCCAGCAGCCCAGACACGGGCGGGTTTTATGGCTACACCTTC,CASSPDTGGFYGYTF
TRBJ2-7,-,-,TRBV7-9,TGTGCCAGCAGCTGGAGCCCGGGACTCGGATCCTACGAGCAGTACTTC,CASSWSPGLGSYEQYF
TRBJ2-1,-,-,TRBV5-5,TGTGCCAGCAGCTTGGCTTACAATGAGCAGTTCTTC,CASSLAYNEQFF
TRBJ1-3,-,once,TRBV29-1,TGCAGCGCAAGGACAGTTTCAAGCTCTGGAAACACCATATATTTT,CSARTVSSSGNTIYF
TRBJ2-3,TRBD2,once,TRBV29-1,TGCAGCGTTCCCGCGGGAGGCAAGCAGTATTTT,CSVPAGGKQYF
TRBJ2-7,-,-,TRBV4-3,TGCGCCAGCAGCCAAGATGTGTCTAGCGCGTACGAGCAGTACTTC,CASSQDVSSAYEQYF
TRBJ2-7,TRBD1,-,TRBV7-9,TGTGCCAGCAGCTTAGCCTCCTACAGGGGGCAGTACGAGCAGTACTTC,CASSLASYRGQYEQYF
TRBJ2-1,TRBD2,-,TRBV19,TGTGCCAGTAGTCCGCGCACTAGCGGGAGCCGCATGGGCAATGAGCAGTTCTTC,CASSPRTSGSRMGNEQFF
TRBJ1-2,TRBD1,-,TRBV5-1,TGCGCCAGCAGCTTGACCGGGACAGGGGGATCTCAGAGCTATGGCTACACCTTC,CASSLTGTGGSQSYGYTF
TRBJ2-7,-,once,TRBV30,TGTGCCTGGAGGGTCTTGGCAGGGGCTCGCTACGAGCAGTACTTC,CAWRVLAGARYEQYF
TRBJ1-2,TRBD1,-,TRBV18,TGTGCCAGCTCACCTTCTTCCGGGACAGGGTCCTATGGCTACACCTTC,CASSPSSGTGSYGYTF
TRBJ2-3,-,-,TRBV25-1,TGTGCCAGCACCCTTTCGCGGGGCGGCACAGATACGCAGTATTTT,CASTLSRGGTDTQYF
TRBJ1-2,-,-,TRBV7-8,TGTGCCAGCAGCTTAGAAGGTTGGGCTGACTATGGCTACACCTTC,CASSLEGWADYGYTF
TRBJ1-6,TRBD1,-,TRBV6-4,TGTGCCAGCAGTGAGGGGGACAGGGGCAATTCACCCCTCCACTTT,CASSEGDRGNSPLHF
TRBJ1-2,-,-,TRBV4-1,TGCGCCAGCAGCCAAGGTGAGGGCTACACCTTC,CASSQGEGYTF
TRBJ1-4,-,-,TRBV28,TGTGCCAGCAGCCTAGGGGGGGGCTCCAGCGAAAAACTGTTTTTT,CASSLGGGSSEKLFF
TRBJ2-5,-,-,TRBV15,TGTGCCACCAGCACTGGAGCGGCGGGGCGGGATGAGACCCAGTACTTC,CATSTGAAGRDETQYF
TRBJ2-7,TRBD2,-,TRBV7-7,TGTGCTAGCAGCGAGACTAGCGAGGGGGAGCAGTACTTC,CASSETSEGEQYF
TRBJ1-1,-,once,TRBV28,TGTGCCAGCAGTCTACTGGCTGGGGAGTTGGTCACTGAAGCTTTCTTT,CASSLLAGELVTEAFF
TRBJ1-6,TRBD1,-,TRBV29-1,TGCAGCGTTGGTGGACAGGGCTCCCCCCTCCACTTT,CSVGGQGSPLHF
TRBJ2-7,-,-,TRBV4-3,TGCGCCAGCAGCCAAGATTTTACCGGGTACGAGCAGTACTTC,CASSQDFTGYEQYF
TRBJ2-5,TRBD2,-,TRBV6-1,TGTGCCAGCAGTGCCATAGCGGGAGGAGAAACCCAGTACTTC,CASSAIAGGETQYF
TRBJ1-4,TRBD1,-,TRBV19,TGTGCCAGTAGTATATCCAGGGGGCGGTGGACTAATGAAAAACTGTTTTTT,CASSISRGRWTNEKLFF
TRBJ1-1,TRBD1,-,TRBV2,TGTGCCAGCAATAGGGACAGGGATACTGAAGCTTTCTTT,CASNRDRDTEAFF
TRBJ1-5,TRBD1,-,TRBV5-1,TGCGCCAGCAGCCTTACAGGGGGGAGCAATCAGCCCCAGCATTTT,CASSLTGGSNQPQHF
TRBJ2-7,-,once,TRBV10-2,TGCGCCAGCAGTGACTTCGAGCAGTACTTC,CASSDFEQYF
TRBJ2-7,-,-,TRBV14,TGTGCCAGCAGCCAAGTGAAAAGCGGAGGATTCTACGAGCAGTACTTC,CASSQVKSGGFYEQYF
TRBJ1-2,-,-,TRBV5-4,TGTGCCAGCAGCTTGCGGAGGGGGGGAGAGGGCTACACCTTC,CASSLRRGGEGYTF
TRBJ1-5,-,-,TRBV6-4,TGTGCCAGCAGTGAACGAGGGAATCAGCCCCAGCATTTT,CASSERGNQPQHF
TRBJ2-3,-,once,TRBV28,TGTGCCAGCAGTTCCCCCAGGCGGGCGGAAAGCACAGATACGCAGTATTTT,CASSSPRRAESTDTQYF
TRBJ2-7,-,few,TRBV7-9,TGTGCCAGCAGCCCACTCGGGGCCTACGAGCAGTACTTC,CASSPLGAYEQYF
TRBJ2-3,-,-,TRBV27,TGTGCCAGCAGCATCGTCGCCCGGACAGTGGGTGCGGATACGCAGTATTTT,CASSIVARTVGADTQYF
TRBJ2-7,-,-,TRBV6-5,TGTGCCAGCAGTTGGGGCAGGGGCACTTTGGACTACGAGCAGTACTTC,CASSWGRGTLDYEQYF
TRBJ1-2,TRBD1,-,TRBV18,TGTGCCAGCTCACCACCGGGACAGGTTGGTGGCTACACCTTC,CASSPPGQVGGYTF